The rows below give T cell receptor beta chains drawn from one sample of a study of monozygotic twins with inflammatory bowel disease. TCRdb reprocessed the 5' RACE reads and reports one entry per CDR3 protein, with no DNA. The table lists nearly 450,000 distinct CDR3 sequences. The sequencing input was blood. The receptors originated from a human donor with ulcerative colitis or Crohn's disease, or a healthy co-twin of an affected twin (not recorded which). Each CDR3 is given with its conserved first and last residue.

V	J	CDR3
TRBV7-2	TRBJ1-5	CASSESSNQPQHF
TRBV27	TRBJ1-1	CASSFSAGRVTEAFF
TRBV12-3/TRBV12-4	TRBJ2-1	CASSYGTGRPEFF
TRBV14	TRBJ2-1	CASSQVGGEGHLLRNEQFF
TRBV28	TRBJ2-3	CASSFHGSGQGISDTQYF
TRBV7-2	TRBJ2-2	CASSSVNTGELFF
TRBV7-2	TRBJ1-3	CASSWGVISGNTIYF
TRBV20-1	TRBJ2-1	CSAISLAGREQFF
TRBV19	TRBJ2-2	CASSIRGPNTGELFF
TRBV11-2	TRBJ2-7	CASSFETGEGEQYF
TRBV29-1	TRBJ2-3	CSVERGQRGGTDTQYF
TRBV6-2/TRBV6-3	TRBJ2-2	CATHTSGKAGELFF
TRBV27	TRBJ1-2	CASSRRQGAGNYGYTF
TRBV7-8	TRBJ2-2	CASSLGPHTGELFF
TRBV19	TRBJ2-7	CASSRTRQGASYEQYF
TRBV5-5	TRBJ2-7	CASSREGNYEQYF
TRBV7-2	TRBJ1-2	CASSSVTGASGYGYTF
TRBV3-1	TRBJ2-1	CASSQDSRAEFF
TRBV3-1	TRBJ2-3	CASSPYEGGPRTDTQYF
TRBV24-1	TRBJ1-1	CATSDSAGTNNTEAFF
TRBV5-1	TRBJ2-7	CASSPSGAYDEQYF
TRBV29-1	TRBJ2-7	CSVEVEGTGDFYEQYF
TRBV6-1	TRBJ2-1	CASSKEGQVTYNEQFF
TRBV5-1	TRBJ2-3	CASSLALAESTDTQYF
TRBV12-3/TRBV12-4	TRBJ1-2	CASSLWHAGTYGYTF
TRBV7-7	TRBJ2-1	CASSWDERAEQFF
TRBV7-2	TRBJ2-1	CASLPGGTGNEQFF
TRBV10-3	TRBJ1-1	CAISESSGSWVTEAFF